The 28 T cell receptor beta chains below all came from one sample that was sequenced in a study of blood T cell repertoires in COVID-19. Sequencing was performed with immunoSEQ multiplex PCR; in TCRdb, only in-frame clones are kept and a portion is missing. Of more than 300,000 clones listed, about nine tenths are singletons. Sequenced: peripheral blood. The receptor set was obtained from a woman aged 70-85 years with COVID-19, enrolled during active disease.

The J gene is TRBJ2-7, the V gene TRBV6-5, with 9 bases identical to TRBD1. J lost 1 base, V lost 0 bases, and 1 base had no gene match. CDR1 and CDR2 from the germline V gene are MNHEY and SVGAGI. The CDR3 loop spans 15 amino acids. The CDR3 DNA sequence: TGTGCCAGCAGTTACTCGGGACAGGGTTCCTACGAGCAGTACTTC. Translation gives CASSYSGQGSYEQYF.

This chain connects TRBV11-2 to TRBJ2-7, with 10 positions matching TRBD2. Germline CDR1 reads SGHAT; CDR2 reads FQNNGV. The CDR3 contains 15 residues. V dropped 4 bases and J dropped 2; count of bases not matched to a gene: 5. CDR3 coding DNA: TGTGCCAGCAGCTGGGAGAGCGGGGGGGCCTACGAGCAGTACTTC. It is translated as CASSWESGGAYEQYF.

The chain links TRBV7-2 to TRBJ1-2; D may be TRBD1 (5 bases). Germline-derived CDR1 and CDR2 are SGHTA and FQGNSA. The CDR3 covers 13 residues. Trimming shortened V by 1 base and J by 5 bases, and 8 bases separated the two germline ends. The CDR3 loop is CASSLGTLYGYTF. CDR3 coding DNA: TGTGCCAGCAGCTTAGGGACACTATATGGCTACACCTTC. The complete variable domain, with remaining parts taken from reference TRBV7-2 and TRBJ1-2, reads GAGVSQSPSNKVTEKGKDVELRCDPISGHTALYWYRQSLGQGLEFLIYFQGNSAPDKSGLPSDRFSAERTGGSVSTLTIQRTQQEDSAVYLCASSLGTLYGYTFGSGTRLTVV.

The chain is built from TRBV21-1 and TRBJ1-5; TRBD1 is the table's D call and was not checked against the DNA. TRBV21-1 is described as a pseudogene. The CDR3 length is 15 residues. The CDR3 sequence is CASSTRDRVNQPQHF. CDR3 coding DNA: TGTGCCAGCAGCACCAGGGACAGGGTCAATCAGCCCCAGCATTTT.

V is TRBV5-1 and J is TRBJ2-1, with TRBD1 matching over 8 bases. In germline, CDR1 is SGHRS, CDR2 YFSETQ. J gave up 5 bases and V 2 bases, and 6 bases lay outside the gene matches. The CDR3 extends over 15 amino acids. This CDR3 reads CASSLRQGSDNEQFF. The DNA for the CDR3 is TGCGCCAGCAGCTTACGACAGGGGAGCGACAATGAGCAGTTCTTC.

The gene calls are TRBV10-2 and TRBJ1-3; TRBD1 is a possible D gene (5 bases). The V gene lost 5 bases and the J gene lost 0 bases, with 14 bases spanning the gap. The germline gives CDR1 WSHSY, CDR2 SAAADI. The CDR3 extends over 16 amino acids. The CDR3 spells CASSQGGTSSGNTIYF. In DNA form, the CDR3 reads TGCGCCAGCAGTCAGGGAGGCACCAGCTCTGGAAACACCATATATTTT.

The V and J genes are TRBV11-2 and TRBJ1-4; no clear D. In germline, CDR1 is SGHAT, CDR2 FQNNGV. V shed 2 bases and J shed 6 bases, with 10 bases lying between them. The CDR3 spans 14 residues. CDR3 sequence: CASSLTGRDEKLFF. Here the CDR3 DNA reads TGTGCCAGCAGCTTAACGGGGAGGGATGAAAAACTGTTTTTT.

The gene calls are TRBV5-1 and TRBJ2-7, with TRBD2 matching 9 bases. The germline V gene encodes CDR1 SGHRS and CDR2 YFSETQ. J lost 0 bases, V lost 5 bases, and 6 bases had no gene match. The CDR3 loop spans 15 amino acids. CDR3: CASSPGTSLSYEQYF. In DNA form, the CDR3 reads TGCGCCAGCAGTCCGGGGACTAGCCTCTCCTACGAGCAGTACTTC.

This sequence joins TRBV2 and TRBJ1-1; D is undetermined. From germline, CDR1 is SNHLY and CDR2 FYNNEI. The CDR3 is 12 residues long. Trimming removed 3 bases at V and 1 base at J, with 3 bases between. The CDR3: CASSDQNTEAFF. DNA of the CDR3: TGTGCCAGCAGTGACCAGAACACTGAAGCTTTCTTT.

V is TRBV5-4 and J is TRBJ2-2; the match to TRBD2 covers 7 bases. The CDR3 sequence is 15 residues long. J gave up 4 bases and V 6 bases, and 9 bases lay outside the gene matches. Germline assignment: CDR1 SGHNT and CDR2 YYREEE (reference sequence). CDR3 sequence reads: CASTLGGISTGELFF. The CDR3 DNA is TGTGCCAGCACCCTCGGGGGGATAAGCACCGGGGAGCTGTTTTTT.

The genes are TRBV6-5 and TRBJ2-7; 7 bases align to TRBD2. The germline V gene has CDR1 MNHEY and CDR2 SVGAGI. CDR3 length: 14 amino acids. The J segment lost 3 bases and the V segment lost 5 bases, leaving 7 bases of the junction unmatched. CDR3 coding DNA: TGTGCCAGCAGTACGGGGGGTCCCAGCTACGAGCAGTACTTC. Protein: CASSTGGPSYEQYF.

On this clone itself: The sample carries other DNA sequences with the same CDR3. The chain employs TRBV7-2 and TRBJ2-1; the D gene is possibly TRBD1 (5 bases). Trimming cost V 2 bases and J 0 bases, with 5 bases left between them. Germline CDR1 and CDR2: SGHTA and FQGNSA. The CDR3 extends over 14 amino acids. CDR3 coding DNA: TGTGCCAGCAGCTTACAGGGCTCCTACAATGAGCAGTTCTTC. Translated, it gives CASSLQGSYNEQFF.

This clone was seen only a few times. This sequence joins TRBV7-6 and TRBJ2-3; D unclear. CDR1 and CDR2 from the germline V gene are SGHVS and FNYEAQ. Trimming removed 0 bases at V and 6 bases at J, with 7 bases between. This CDR3 is 13 amino acids long. This chain's CDR3 is CASSLARGDTQYF. CDR3 sequence (DNA): TGTGCCAGCAGCTTAGCACGAGGCGATACGCAGTATTTT. The full variable domain, with the rest looked up from reference TRBV7-6 and TRBJ2-3, is GAGVSQSPRYKVTKRGQDVALRCDPISGHVSLYWYRQALGQGPEFLTYFNYEAQQDKSGLPNDRFSAERPEGSISTLTIQRTEQRDSAMYRCASSLARGDTQYFGPGTRLTVL.

The chain recombines TRBV28 with TRBJ2-5; 8 bases agree with TRBD2. The CDR3 has 14 amino acids. Germline assignment: CDR1 MDHEN and CDR2 SYDVKM. V lost 8 bases, J lost 5 bases, and 10 bases stayed unmatched. CDR3 amino acids: CASSGGAYGETQYF. As DNA, the CDR3 is TGTGCCAGCTCGGGGGGGGCATACGGGGAGACCCAGTACTTC.

V gene TRBV10-3 combines with J gene TRBJ1-2; tentative D call: TRBD1 (5 bases). This CDR3 contains 15 residues. Germline V lookup: CDR1 ENHRY, CDR2 SYGVKD. Trimming cost V 11 bases and J 0 bases, with 19 bases left between them. CDR3 in DNA: TGTGCCGCAACGGGGGGACGGACCTCTAACTATGGCTACACCTTC. It is translated as CAATGGRTSNYGYTF.

The count of this clone is one. V gene TRBV9 combines with J gene TRBJ1-2; 7 nucleotides match TRBD1. The CDR3 is made up of 14 amino acids. Germline V gene lookup returns CDR1 SGDLS and CDR2 YYNGEE. Trimming took 4 bases from V and 0 from J; bases not matched to a gene: 3. The CDR3 protein is CASSRDSPNYGYTF. CDR3 coding DNA: TGTGCCAGCAGCCGGGACAGCCCTAACTATGGCTACACCTTC.

V gene TRBV19 combines with J gene TRBJ1-6, with D tentatively TRBD1 (5 bases). Germline V gene sequence: CDR1 LNHDA, CDR2 SQIVND (reference sequence). The CDR3 loop spans 18 amino acids. The V and J ends lost 6 bases and 5 bases respectively, with 23 bases between them. The CDR3 sequence is CASSLTRDSAPDNSPLHF. As DNA, the CDR3 is TGTGCCAGTAGCCTAACCCGGGACTCGGCCCCTGATAATTCACCCCTCCACTTT. The variable domain in full, completed from reference TRBV19 and TRBJ1-6, reads DGGITQSPKYLFRKEGQNVTLSCEQNLNHDAMYWYRQDPGQGLRLIYYSQIVNDFQKGDIAEGYSVSREKKESFPLTVTSAQKNPTAFYLCASSLTRDSAPDNSPLHFGNGTRLTVT.

The gene calls are TRBV9 and TRBJ2-6; no reliable D call. Germline-derived CDR1 and CDR2 are SGDLS and YYNGEE. This CDR3 has 15 residues. V shed 4 bases and J shed 0 bases, with 8 bases lying between them. CDR3 nucleotides: TGTGCCAGCAGCCCAACAGTCTCTGGGGCCAACGTCCTGACTTTC. It specifies CASSPTVSGANVLTF.

This chain joins TRBV6-2 or TRBV6-3 and TRBJ2-7; D gene unclear. Trimming pared 4 bases from V and 3 bases from J, leaving 7 bases between. Per germline, CDR1 MNHEY and CDR2 SVGEGT. This CDR3 spans 12 amino acids. The CDR3 nucleotides are TGTGCCAGCAGTTTGTTTAACTACGAGCAGTACTTC. Protein: CASSLFNYEQYF.

J is TRBJ1-2 and V is TRBV19, with 8 bases aligning to TRBD1. The CDR3 extends over 15 amino acids. The V gene's germline CDR1 is LNHDA and CDR2 SQIVND (reference sequence). V lost 8 bases, J lost 8 bases, and 16 bases stayed unmatched. CDR3 sequence reads: CASARPDRAVGGYTF. The DNA for the CDR3 is TGTGCCAGTGCCCGACCGGACAGGGCGGTGGGGGGCTACACCTTC. Combining the CDR3 with reference TRBV19 and TRBJ1-2 gives the whole variable domain DGGITQSPKYLFRKEGQNVTLSCEQNLNHDAMYWYRQDPGQGLRLIYYSQIVNDFQKGDIAEGYSVSREKKESFPLTVTSAQKNPTAFYLCASARPDRAVGGYTFGSGTRLTVV.

The J gene is TRBJ1-3, the V gene TRBV7-9; possibly TRBD1 for D (5 bases). The germline V gene encodes CDR1 SEHNR and CDR2 FQNEAQ (reference sequence). The V and J ends lost 4 bases and 1 base respectively, with 5 bases between them. The CDR3 sequence is 13 residues long. The chain's CDR3 is CASSSGSGNTIYF. The CDR3 DNA reads TGTGCCAGCAGCTCAGGGTCTGGAAACACCATATATTTT.

This clone showed up just once. The chain couples TRBV6-2 or TRBV6-3 to TRBJ2-3; tentative D call: TRBD2 (5 bases). Germline V lookup: CDR1 MNHEY, CDR2 SVGEGT. V was clipped by 4 bases and J by 2 bases, with 10 bases between them. The CDR3 length is 14 residues. CDR3 in amino acids: CASSSKRFTDTQYF. The CDR3 DNA reads TGTGCCAGCAGTTCGAAGCGGTTCACAGATACGCAGTATTTT.

This chain connects TRBV9 to TRBJ1-3; D call uncertain. Trimming removed 0 bases at V and 2 bases at J, with 12 bases between. This CDR3 contains 16 residues. Per the germline V gene, CDR1 is SGDLS and CDR2 is YYNGEE. This CDR3 is CASSVVSSIAGNTIYF. The CDR3 DNA reads as TGTGCCAGCAGCGTAGTTTCGAGCATTGCTGGAAACACCATATATTTT.

The CDR3 DNA reads TGTGCCAGCACAAGATCGGTGGTGACTTTCTTT. The encoded protein is CASTRSVVTFF. The rearrangement uses TRBV14 and TRBJ1-1; no definite D call. Germline-derived CDR1 and CDR2 are SGHDN and FVKESK. Trimming took off 7 bases at V and 12 bases at J, with 15 bases between the two ends. This CDR3 is 11 amino acids long.

The CDR3 coding sequence is TGCGCCAGCAGCCAAGGACAGGGGACCACTGAAGCTTTCTTT. This translates into CASSQGQGTTEAFF. This chain uses TRBV4-1 with TRBJ1-1; TRBD1 agrees at 8 bases. CDR1 is MGHRA and CDR2 is YSYEKL in the germline V gene. This CDR3 comprises 14 residues. J was trimmed by 4 bases and V by 1 base; bases with no gene match: 2.

This clone was counted a single time. The chain links TRBV29-1 to TRBJ2-5, with 9 bases that match TRBD2. Germline trimming cut 7 bases from V and 5 bases from J; bases unmatched to any gene: 2. Germline CDR1 reads SQVTM; CDR2 reads ANQGSEA. CDR3 length: 11 residues. CDR3 DNA: TGCAGCGCGGCGGGAGGGGAGACCCAGTACTTC. Its translation: CSAAGGETQYF.

This chain joins TRBV24-1 and TRBJ1-2; TRBD1 agrees at 8 bases. J was trimmed by 4 bases and V by 4 bases; bases with no gene match: 7. Germline lookup yields CDR1 KGHDR and CDR2 SFDVKD. CDR3 size: 15 residues. The CDR3 coding sequence is TGTGCCACCAGTGACCTAACAGGGGGTATCTATGGCTACACCTTC. It yields the protein CATSDLTGGIYGYTF.

The genes are TRBV2 and TRBJ2-7; D is perhaps TRBD2 (5 bases). The V end was cut by 7 bases, the J end by 4 bases, with 11 bases between. The CDR3 extends over 12 amino acids. Per the germline V gene, CDR1 is SNHLY and CDR2 is FYNNEI. The CDR3 nucleotides are TGTGCCAGCACCGCTCGGGGTTACGAGCAGTACTTC. Residues: CASTARGYEQYF. The full variable domain, rest sourced from reference TRBV2 and TRBJ2-7, is EPEVTQTPSHQVTQMGQEVILRCVPISNHLYFYWYRQILGQKVEFLVSFYNNEISEKSEIFDDQFSVERPDGSNFTLKIRSTKLEDSAMYFCASTARGYEQYFGPGTRLTVT.